This entry concerns a single T cell receptor (beta chain). The data were obtained in a study of T cell responses to AZD1222 COVID-19 vaccine. This CDR3 region has 14 residues. CDR1 and CDR2 (germline): SNHLY, FYNNEI. V lost 9 bases and J 2 bases, leaving 15 bases between the germline ends. Measured with immunoSEQ multiplex PCR; TCRdb has only the in-frame clones, and not every one. The sample gives fewer than 200,000 clones, around 94% of which show up once; 1% to 1.5% is in the top ten. This specimen consisted of peripheral blood, obtained on day 0 of AZD1222 vaccination. The origin of this receptor is an adult in good health. This chain uses TRBV2 with TRBJ2-3; D possibly matches TRBD1 or TRBD2 (5 bases each). CDR3 nucleotides: TGTGCCAGTGAAGAGGGGTTGAACACAGATACGCAGTATTTT. Its translation is CASEEGLNTDTQYF.